Described below is a single T cell receptor beta chain sequence and its context. Its specificity is not known. This record belongs to a study of human versus mouse CDR3 diversity and MHC coevolution. Study-wide points: Humans had the largest estimated TCR beta repertoire, 1.5 million to 2 million clonotypes. On average, humans showed more CDR3 deletions and insertions than mice. The lowest clonal inequality scores came from most of the three human donors.

Naive CD4 T cells were sorted as CD45RO-negative, CD62L-positive. Measured with immunoSEQ multiplex PCR; TCRdb has only the in-frame clones, and not every one. The data contain fewer than 80,000 clones, 80% to 95% of them singletons. CDR1 is MDHEN, CDR2 SYDVKM, per germline. The CDR3 spans 17 residues. V was clipped by 5 bases and J by 4 bases, with 23 bases between them. This chain uses TRBV28 with TRBJ2-5; D might be TRBD1 (5 bases). This TCR was recovered from a person aged 25 to 75 in good health. The specimen was naive CD4+ T cells from blood. Subset: CD45RO-negative CD62L-positive naive CD4 T cells. The CDR3 DNA sequence: TGTGCCAGCAGTCCACCCTGGGCAGGGAAAGGAATAGAGACCCAGTACTTC. As protein: CASSPPWAGKGIETQYF.